Reported below is one T cell receptor (beta chain). These data belong to a study of cytomegalovirus exposure and HLA in healthy donors. Trimming at V came to 3 bases and at J to 4 bases, leaving 2 bases not matched to a gene. The CDR3 consists of 13 residues. Germline-derived CDR1 and CDR2 are GTSNPN and SVGIG (reference sequence). Primers for the PCR totalled 60 Vbeta and 13 Jbeta. The table came from immunoSEQ multiplex PCR; TCRdb's copy has only in-frame clones and leaves some out. The table includes approximately 110,000 clones, about 74% detected once. There were likely unrecorded immune exposures, though donors were nominally healthy when sampled.

This TCR was recovered from a woman between 45 and 60 years old in good health and CMV-seropositive. Sequencing used PBMCs. The J gene is TRBJ1-4, the V gene TRBV30, with 7 bases identical to TRBD1. The CDR3 loop is CAWRGQYNEKLFF. The CDR3 DNA sequence: TGTGCCTGGAGGGGACAGTATAATGAAAAACTGTTTTTT.